The 24 T cell receptor beta chains in this list originate from one sample, sequenced in a study of blood T cell repertoires in COVID-19. Sequencing used immunoSEQ multiplex PCR; TCRdb keeps in-frame clones, though not all of them. The data show over 100,000 clones, over 70% seen once. The material sequenced was peripheral blood. The origin of the receptors is a human donor in a cohort sampled during active or convalescent COVID-19.

The chain combines TRBV18 with TRBJ1-2, with 7 nucleotides matching TRBD1. Germline V gene sequence: CDR1 KGHSH, CDR2 LQKENI. J gave up 0 bases and V 8 bases, and 9 bases lay outside the gene matches. This CDR3 comprises 15 residues. CDR3: CASTGQVNTNYGYTF. The CDR3 DNA sequence: TGTGCCAGCACCGGACAGGTTAACACTAACTATGGCTACACCTTC.

The chain combines TRBV6-5 with TRBJ2-3, with TRBD1 matching over 7 bases. The germline V gene encodes CDR1 MNHEY and CDR2 SVGAGI. There are 15 residues in the CDR3. After removal of 5 bases from V and 1 base from J, the junction contained 6 bases not matched to a gene. CDR3 DNA: TGTGCCAGCAGTCGCGACAGGGTCGGCACAGATACGCAGTATTTT. It is translated as CASSRDRVGTDTQYF.

The chain carries TRBV19 and TRBJ2-1, with TRBD2 identical over 16 bases. The CDR3 is made up of 20 amino acids. Germline trimming cut 6 bases from V and 7 bases from J; bases unmatched to any gene: 18. Germline CDR1 and CDR2: LNHDA and SQIVND (reference sequence). The DNA of the CDR3 is TGTGCCAGTAGACCCTCCGGGACTAGCGGGAGGGCTATCCCTTGGAATGAGCAGTTCTTC. Residues: CASRPSGTSGRAIPWNEQFF.

The genes are TRBV27 and TRBJ1-1; tentatively, D is TRBD1 (5 bases). This CDR3 contains 16 residues. CDR1 and CDR2 from the germline V gene are MNHEY and SMNVEV (reference sequence). V gave up 10 bases and J gave up 1 base, with 22 bases separating them. CDR3: CATPRNRRGENTEAFF. The DNA for the CDR3 is TGTGCCACCCCCCGGAACCGGAGGGGAGAGAACACTGAAGCTTTCTTT.

J is TRBJ2-7 and V is TRBV27; 9 bases map to TRBD2. The CDR3 spans 16 residues. Germline V gene lookup returns CDR1 MNHEY and CDR2 SMNVEV (reference sequence). The ends lost 6 bases at V and 2 bases at J; junction bases unmatched: 11. The chain's CDR3 is CASRPITSGRTYEQYF. The DNA for the CDR3 is TGTGCCAGCAGGCCCATTACTAGCGGGCGCACCTACGAGCAGTACTTC.

This chain joins TRBV27 and TRBJ1-6; 10 bases map to TRBD1. V trimming: 6 bases; J trimming: 7 bases; junction bases outside the gene matches: 3. The CDR3 extends over 14 amino acids. Per the germline V gene, CDR1 is MNHEY and CDR2 is SMNVEV (reference sequence). CDR3 sequence: CASRRTGGNSPLHF. Here the CDR3 DNA reads TGTGCCAGCAGGAGGACAGGGGGAAATTCACCCCTCCACTTT.

This sequence joins TRBV4-3 and TRBJ2-3, with 7 bases fitting TRBD2. V was clipped by 4 bases and J by 3 bases; unmatched bases: 13. The CDR3 spans 17 residues. Germline CDR1 and CDR2: LGHNA and YSLEER. The CDR3 loop reads CASSRSGVTRRTDTQYF. The CDR3 DNA sequence: TGCGCCAGCAGCCGGAGCGGGGTTACTCGCCGGACAGATACGCAGTATTTT.

J is TRBJ1-1 and V is TRBV7-9, with 9 bases aligning to TRBD1. This CDR3 comprises 14 residues. The germline CDR1 and CDR2 sequences are SEHNR and FQNEAQ (reference sequence). The ends lost 4 bases at V and 5 bases at J; junction bases unmatched: 5. This chain's CDR3 is CASSSRQGGTEAFF. CDR3 nucleotide sequence: TGTGCCAGCAGCTCCCGACAGGGGGGGACTGAAGCTTTCTTT.

This clone was counted only a few times. The chain couples TRBV19 to TRBJ1-2; 7 nucleotides line up with TRBD1. Trimming removed 6 bases from V and 0 bases from J; junction bases left unmatched: 4. CDR1 and CDR2 from the germline V gene are LNHDA and SQIVND (reference sequence). The CDR3 contains 14 residues. The CDR3 is CASSLQGTNYGYTF. As DNA, the CDR3 is TGTGCCAGTAGCCTACAGGGGACTAACTATGGCTACACCTTC.

The chain couples TRBV13 to TRBJ2-7; 12 nucleotides agree with TRBD1. From germline, CDR1 is PRHDT and CDR2 FYEKMQ (reference sequence). CDR3 size: 16 residues. The trim removed 5 bases at V and 7 bases at J, leaving 12 bases unmatched. CDR3 DNA: TGTGCCAGCAGCCCCGGATCCGGGACAGGGGGCTATGAGCAGTACTTC. Residues: CASSPGSGTGGYEQYF.

The rearrangement joins TRBV28 to TRBJ2-7; 11 bases match TRBD2. This CDR3 comprises 15 residues. The trim removed 5 bases at V and 4 bases at J, leaving 7 bases unmatched. Germline V gene lookup returns CDR1 MDHEN and CDR2 SYDVKM. The CDR3 DNA reads as TGTGCCAGCAGTCCCCCTAGCGGGAGGTGGTACGAGCAGTACTTC. Encoded protein: CASSPPSGRWYEQYF. Drawing the rest from reference TRBV28 and TRBJ2-7, the complete variable domain is DVKVTQSSRYLVKRTGEKVFLECVQDMDHENMFWYRQDPGLGLRLIYFSYDVKMKEKGDIPEGYSVSREKKERFSLILESASTNQTSMYLCASSPPSGRWYEQYFGPGTRLTVT.

V is TRBV13 and J is TRBJ2-5; TRBD1 agrees at 7 bases. Trimming removed 1 base from V and 4 bases from J; junction bases left unmatched: 9. The CDR3 extends over 16 amino acids. The germline CDR1 and CDR2 sequences are PRHDT and FYEKMQ (reference sequence). DNA for the CDR3: TGTGCCAGCAGCTTAGTCCGGGACAGTGGCCTAGAGACCCAGTACTTC. Protein sequence: CASSLVRDSGLETQYF.

The chain uses TRBV10-1 and TRBJ2-3; D is possibly TRBD2 (6 bases). V was clipped by 5 bases and J by 2 bases, with 17 bases between them. CDR3 size: 16 residues. The germline CDR1 and CDR2 sequences are WNHNN and SYGVQD (reference sequence). Here the CDR3 reads CASSFPAGYNTDTQYF. The CDR3 DNA follows: TGCGCCAGCAGTTTCCCGGCGGGGTACAACACAGATACGCAGTATTTT.

V usage is TRBV11-2 and J usage is TRBJ2-7, with TRBD2 as a possible D gene (7 bases). Per germline, CDR1 SGHAT and CDR2 FQNNGV. The CDR3 length is 14 residues. The V gene lost 6 bases and the J gene lost 6 bases, with 18 bases spanning the gap. CDR3 sequence reads: CASSWPRGGLEQYF. CDR3 coding DNA: TGTGCCAGCAGTTGGCCGCGCGGGGGCCTCGAGCAGTACTTC.

This rearrangement joins TRBV19 to TRBJ2-7; a possible D gene is TRBD1 (7 bases). The CDR3 runs 15 residues. CDR1 and CDR2 (germline): LNHDA, SQIVND (reference sequence). V lost 1 base to trimming and J lost 3 bases, with 13 bases between them. Here the CDR3 reads CASSIGGDRSYEQYF. The CDR3 DNA reads TGTGCCAGTAGTATAGGGGGGGACAGAAGCTACGAGCAGTACTTC. The full variable domain, its missing parts supplied by reference TRBV19 and TRBJ2-7, is DGGITQSPKYLFRKEGQNVTLSCEQNLNHDAMYWYRQDPGQGLRLIYYSQIVNDFQKGDIAEGYSVSREKKESFPLTVTSAQKNPTAFYLCASSIGGDRSYEQYFGPGTRLTVT.

The J gene is TRBJ2-1, the V gene TRBV6-2 or TRBV6-3; D gene uncertain. This CDR3 comprises 13 residues. Trimming stripped 4 bases from V and 4 bases from J, with 8 bases between. The germline CDR1 and CDR2 sequences are MNHEY and SVGEGT. The CDR3 coding sequence is TGTGCCAGCAGTTCGGAGCCTTACAATGAGCAGTTCTTC. Its translation: CASSSEPYNEQFF.

The rearrangement links TRBV5-1 to TRBJ1-2; no definite D call. Per the germline V gene, CDR1 is SGHRS and CDR2 is YFSETQ. The CDR3 spans 14 residues. V shed 1 base and J shed 2 bases, with 9 bases lying between them. CDR3 amino acids: CASSLFGGNYGYTF. The CDR3 DNA reads as TGCGCCAGCAGCTTGTTTGGAGGAAACTATGGCTACACCTTC.

This clone was seen a few times. V and J are TRBV27 and TRBJ1-6; 10 bases agree with TRBD1. The J segment lost 9 bases and the V segment lost 5 bases, leaving 7 bases of the junction unmatched. The CDR3 runs to 15 residues. Germline loops: CDR1 MNHEY, CDR2 SMNVEV (reference sequence). CDR3 nucleotides: TGTGCCAGCAGTCCCCAGACAGGGGGCGTTTCACCCCTCCACTTT. This gives the protein CASSPQTGGVSPLHF.

This chain joins TRBV7-9 and TRBJ1-1, with 9 nucleotides matching TRBD1. Trimming removed 4 bases from V and 6 bases from J; junction bases left unmatched: 6. The germline V gene encodes CDR1 SEHNR and CDR2 FQNEAQ (reference sequence). This CDR3 is 14 amino acids long. In nucleotides, the CDR3 is TGTGCCAGCAGCTCATACAGGGGGCGGGCTGAAGCTTTCTTT. It translates to CASSSYRGRAEAFF.

This clone was seen a handful of times. V and J are TRBV11-3 and TRBJ2-3, with TRBD2 as a possible D gene (6 bases). The CDR3 totals 14 residues. Germline V gene sequence: CDR1 SGHNT, CDR2 YENEEA. Trimming shortened V by 5 bases and J by 3 bases, and 12 bases separated the two germline ends. The CDR3 region is CASSPRRGTDTQYF. The CDR3 region has the DNA TGTGCCAGCAGCCCCAGACGGGGGACAGATACGCAGTATTTT.

J is TRBJ2-7 and V is TRBV5-5; 11 nucleotides match TRBD2. The CDR3 contains 14 residues. Germline-derived CDR1 and CDR2 are SGHKS and YYEKEE (reference sequence). V lost 2 bases, J lost 9 bases, and 7 bases stayed unmatched. The CDR3 region has the DNA TGTGCCAGCAGCTTAACTAGCGGGAGTCTCCGGCAGTACTTC. Translation: CASSLTSGSLRQYF. The whole variable domain, filled in from reference TRBV5-5 and TRBJ2-7, reads DAGVTQSPTHLIKTRGQQVTLRCSPISGHKSVSWYQQVLGQGPQFIFQYYEKEERGRGNFPDRFSARQFPNYSSELNVNALLLGDSALYLCASSLTSGSLRQYFGPGTRLTVT.

This chain joins TRBV7-9 and TRBJ1-1, with 7 bases fitting TRBD1. The ends lost 7 bases at V and 8 bases at J; junction bases unmatched: 10. This CDR3 comprises 13 residues. Germline CDR1 reads SEHNR; CDR2 reads FQNEAQ (reference sequence). The DNA of the CDR3 is TGTGCCAGCATCCTGAGACAGGGTAGCGAAGCTTTCTTT. It yields the protein CASILRQGSEAFF.

A note on this clone: The same CDR3 arises from other DNA sequences in this sample as well. The rearrangement joins TRBV7-9 to TRBJ2-1, with 9 bases aligning to TRBD2. J lost 0 bases, V lost 6 bases, and 0 bases had no gene match. Germline lookup yields CDR1 SEHNR and CDR2 FQNEAQ (reference sequence). The CDR3 has 14 residues. The CDR3: CASSSGSSYNEQFF. CDR3 sequence (DNA): TGTGCCAGCAGTAGCGGGAGCTCCTACAATGAGCAGTTCTTC.

The chain links TRBV30 to TRBJ2-6; weak D call: TRBD1 (5 bases). Germline loops: CDR1 GTSNPN, CDR2 SVGIG (reference sequence). The CDR3 length is 14 residues. Trimming cost V 1 base and J 1 base, with 5 bases left between them. CDR3 DNA sequence: TGTGCCTGGAGTGCAGGGTCTGGGGCCAACGTCCTGACTTTC. It translates to CAWSAGSGANVLTF.